A selection of T cell receptor gamma chains follows, all from one sample in a study of Vδ1+ human thymocytes. TCRdb reapplied CATT to the multiplex PCR reads. This sample has about 36,000 gamma-chain clones, with roughly 21% found just once. The sample was Vdelta1+ gamma-delta thymocytes from the thymus. These receptors originate from a girl under three years old who had congenital heart surgery. Each CDR3 is given with its conserved first and last residue.

>TRGV8|TRGJ1/TRGJ2
CATWTNKKLF
>TRGV3|TRGJ1/TRGJ2
CATWKRPELDYKKLF
>TRGV2|TRGJ1/TRGJ2
CATWDAPVTYKKLF
>TRGV4|TRGJ1/TRGJ2
CATWDGRKKLF
>TRGV4|TRGJ1/TRGJ2
CATWDGGAKLF
>TRGV8|TRGJP1
CASWGGWFKIF
>TRGV2|TRGJ1/TRGJ2
CATWDGTICGKKLF
>TRGV9|TRGJ1/TRGJ2
CALRDYKKLF
>TRGV2|TRGJP2
CATWDGRGRSSDWIKTF
>TRGV9|TRGJ1/TRGJ2
CALWEVRNYYKKLF
>TRGV8|TRGJ1/TRGJ2
CATWDRGLGKKLF
>TRGV8|TRGJ1/TRGJ2
CATWEKNYYKKLF
>TRGV9|TRGJ1/TRGJ2
CALWEDWKLF
>TRGV9|TRGJ1/TRGJ2
CALWEVSEKLF
>TRGV8|TRGJ1/TRGJ2
CATWISRDFYYKKLF
>TRGV4|TRGJ1/TRGJ2
CATWDGPSYKKLF
>TRGV4|TRGJ1/TRGJ2
CATKNYYKKLF
>TRGV9|TRGJ1/TRGJ2
CALWTFDKKLF
>TRGV2|TRGJP2
CATWDPRSDWIKTF
>TRGV4|TRGJ1/TRGJ2
CATWDGPRKKLF
>TRGV8|TRGJ1/TRGJ2
CATWGLYKKLF
>TRGV5|TRGJ1/TRGJ2
CATWALGIKKLF
>TRGV2|TRGJ1/TRGJ2
CATWDGRNRGAPIKKLF
>TRGV9|TRGJ1/TRGJ2
CALWDDRHYYKKLF
>TRGV3|TRGJ1/TRGJ2
CATWDTSGTAYYKKLF
>TRGV2|TRGJ1/TRGJ2
CATWDPSPVSYNKLF
>TRGV2|TRGJP2
CATWDGPYSSDWIKTF
>TRGV4|TRGJ1/TRGJ2
CATWDGPPYYKKLF
>TRGV2|TRGJ1/TRGJ2
CATWDGVAKLF
>TRGV5|TRGJ1/TRGJ2
CATWDGTSGDYYKKLF
>TRGV8|TRGJ1/TRGJ2
CATWDHDSANKKLF
>TRGV4|TRGJ1/TRGJ2
CATWDGVDYKKLF
>TRGV9|TRGJP2
CALDSHSDWIKTF
>TRGV3|TRGJ1/TRGJ2
CATWDGPYYKKLF
>TRGV2|TRGJ1/TRGJ2
CATWDGPGYYKKLF
>TRGV2|TRGJ1/TRGJ2
CATWRTYRKLF
>TRGV2|TRGJP1
CATWDGLAWFKIF
>TRGV8|TRGJP1
CATWDRQYTGWFKIF
>TRGV9|TRGJ1/TRGJ2
CALWDPHYYKKLF
>TRGV5|TRGJ1/TRGJ2
CATWDRPRYYKKLF
>TRGV9|TRGJ1/TRGJ2
CALWEPSKKLF
>TRGV2|TRGJ1/TRGJ2
CATWDGPRTGYYKKLF
>TRGV4|TRGJP2
CATWDGPASSDWIKTF
>TRGV3|TRGJP2
CATWDRRGSSDWIKTF
>TRGV9|TRGJ1/TRGJ2
CALWEVPDYYKKLF
>TRGV8|TRGJ1/TRGJ2
CATWARVASLF
>TRGV3|TRGJ1/TRGJ2
CATWDGLNSNYYKKLF
>TRGV9|TRGJ1/TRGJ2
CALWEVLGYYKKLF
>TRGV3|TRGJ1/TRGJ2
CATWDSYYYKKLF
>TRGV3|TRGJP1
CATWDRGWFKIF
>TRGV9|TRGJ1/TRGJ2
CALWEYVKKLF
>TRGV2|TRGJ1/TRGJ2
CATWQANKKLF